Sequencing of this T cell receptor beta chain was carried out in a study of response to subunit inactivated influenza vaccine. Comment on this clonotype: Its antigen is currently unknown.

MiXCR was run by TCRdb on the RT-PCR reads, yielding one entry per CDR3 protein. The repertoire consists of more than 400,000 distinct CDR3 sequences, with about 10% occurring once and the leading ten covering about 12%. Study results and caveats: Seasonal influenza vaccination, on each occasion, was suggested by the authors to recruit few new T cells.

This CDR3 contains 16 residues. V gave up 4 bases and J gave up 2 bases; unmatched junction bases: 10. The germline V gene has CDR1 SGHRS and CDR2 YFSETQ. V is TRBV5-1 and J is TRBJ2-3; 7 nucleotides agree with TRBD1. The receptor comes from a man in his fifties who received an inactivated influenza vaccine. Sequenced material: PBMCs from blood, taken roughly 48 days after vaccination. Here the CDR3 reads CASSRRQGPLTDTQYF. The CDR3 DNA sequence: TGCGCCAGCAGCCGGCGACAGGGACCCCTCACAGATACGCAGTATTTT.